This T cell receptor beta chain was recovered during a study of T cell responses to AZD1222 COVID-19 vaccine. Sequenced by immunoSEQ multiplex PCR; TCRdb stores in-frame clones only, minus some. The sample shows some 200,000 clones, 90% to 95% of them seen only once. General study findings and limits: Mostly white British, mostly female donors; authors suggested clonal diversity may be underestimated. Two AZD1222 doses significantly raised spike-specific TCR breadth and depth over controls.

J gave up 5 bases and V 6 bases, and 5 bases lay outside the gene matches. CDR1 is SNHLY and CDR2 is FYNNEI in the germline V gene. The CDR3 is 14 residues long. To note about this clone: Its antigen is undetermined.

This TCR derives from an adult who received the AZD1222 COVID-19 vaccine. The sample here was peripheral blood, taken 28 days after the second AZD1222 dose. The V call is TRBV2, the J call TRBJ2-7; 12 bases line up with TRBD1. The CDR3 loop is CASRPGQGAHEQYF. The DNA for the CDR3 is TGTGCCAGCAGGCCGGGACAGGGGGCCCACGAGCAGTACTTC.